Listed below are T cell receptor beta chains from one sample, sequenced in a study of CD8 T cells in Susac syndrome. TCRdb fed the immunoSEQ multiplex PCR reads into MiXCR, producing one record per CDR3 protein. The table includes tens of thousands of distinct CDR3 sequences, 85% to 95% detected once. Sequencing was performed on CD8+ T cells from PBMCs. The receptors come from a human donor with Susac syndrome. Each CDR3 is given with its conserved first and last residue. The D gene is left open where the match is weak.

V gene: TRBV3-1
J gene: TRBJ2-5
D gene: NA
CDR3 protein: CASSQGRGETQYF
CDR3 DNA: TGTGCCAGCAGCCAAGGAAGAGGGGAGACCCAGTACTTC

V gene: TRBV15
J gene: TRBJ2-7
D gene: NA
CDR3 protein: CATSSNTGTPEQYF
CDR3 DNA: TGTGCCACCAGCAGCAACACCGGGACACCCGAGCAGTACTTC

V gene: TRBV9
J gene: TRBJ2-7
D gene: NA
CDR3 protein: CASSVGQVTGFYEQYF
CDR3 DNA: TGTGCCAGCAGCGTAGGACAGGTCACAGGTTTCTACGAGCAGTACTTC

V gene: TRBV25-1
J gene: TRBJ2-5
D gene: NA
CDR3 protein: CASSEYEVEETQYF
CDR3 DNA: TGTGCCAGCAGTGAATACGAAGTTGAAGAGACCCAGTACTTC

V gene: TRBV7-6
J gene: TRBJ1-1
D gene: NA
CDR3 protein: CASSLEWGAEAFF
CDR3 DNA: TGTGCCAGCAGCTTAGAATGGGGCGCTGAAGCTTTCTTT

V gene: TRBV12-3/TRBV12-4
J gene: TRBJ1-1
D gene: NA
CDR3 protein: CASSLVAENTEAFF
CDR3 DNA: TGTGCCAGCAGTTTAGTCGCGGAGAACACTGAAGCTTTCTTT

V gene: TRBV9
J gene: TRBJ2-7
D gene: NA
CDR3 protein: CASSASAGEQYF
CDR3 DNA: TGTGCCAGCAGCGCTAGCGCAGGCGAGCAGTACTTC

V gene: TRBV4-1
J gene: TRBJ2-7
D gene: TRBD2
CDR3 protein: CASSLEEAGAPYEQYF
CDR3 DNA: TGCGCCAGCAGCCTCGAGGAGGCGGGAGCGCCTTACGAGCAGTACTTC

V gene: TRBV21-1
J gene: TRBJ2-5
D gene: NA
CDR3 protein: CASSSGQGRRVRETQYF
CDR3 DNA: TGTGCCAGCAGCTCCGGACAGGGAAGAAGGGTTCGGGAGACCCAGTACTTC

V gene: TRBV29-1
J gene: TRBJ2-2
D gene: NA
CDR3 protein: CSVELGTGELFF
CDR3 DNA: TGCAGCGTTGAGCTGGGCACCGGGGAGCTGTTTTTT

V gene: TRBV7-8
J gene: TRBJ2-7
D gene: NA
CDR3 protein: CASSFGGGGGYEQYF
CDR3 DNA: TGTGCCAGCAGCTTTGGGGGAGGGGGTGGCTACGAGCAGTACTTC